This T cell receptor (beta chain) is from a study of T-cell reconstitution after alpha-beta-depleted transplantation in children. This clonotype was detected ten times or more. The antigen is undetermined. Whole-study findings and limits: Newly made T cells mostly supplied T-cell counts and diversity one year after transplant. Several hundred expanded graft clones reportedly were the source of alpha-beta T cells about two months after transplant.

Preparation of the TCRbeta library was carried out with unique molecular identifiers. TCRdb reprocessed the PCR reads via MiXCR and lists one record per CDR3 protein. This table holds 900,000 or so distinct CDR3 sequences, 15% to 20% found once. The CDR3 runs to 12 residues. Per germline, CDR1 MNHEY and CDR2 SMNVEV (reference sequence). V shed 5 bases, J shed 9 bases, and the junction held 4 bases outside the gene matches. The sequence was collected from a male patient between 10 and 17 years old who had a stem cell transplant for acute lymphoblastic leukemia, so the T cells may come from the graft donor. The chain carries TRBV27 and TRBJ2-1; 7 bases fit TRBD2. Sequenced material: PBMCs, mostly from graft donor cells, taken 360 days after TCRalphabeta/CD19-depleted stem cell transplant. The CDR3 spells CASSHWEGEQFF. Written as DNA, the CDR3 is TGTGCCAGCAGTCATTGGGAGGGTGAGCAGTTCTTC.